A selection of T cell receptor beta chains follows, all from one sample in a study of blood T cell repertoires in COVID-19. Assay used: immunoSEQ multiplex PCR; TCRdb lists only in-frame clones, some missing. The sample includes over 400,000 clones, approximately 88% seen only once; the top ten take around 8%. Material for sequencing was peripheral blood. The receptors come from a woman between 45 and 60 years old with COVID-19, enrolled during active disease. Both conserved end residues are part of each CDR3. The D gene is left open where the match is weak. The size of a clone is reported for some rows only, either as once, few or many, or as a class for expanded clones.

NA	TRBV30	NA	TRBJ1-1	TGTGCCTGGAGTGGGACAGTTGAAGCTTTCTTT	CAWSGTVEAFF
NA	TRBV12-5	TRBD2	TRBJ2-2	TGTGCTAGTGGTTTGGGGGACTATTCCGGGGAGCTGTTTTTT	CASGLGDYSGELFF
NA	TRBV11-2	NA	TRBJ2-3	TGTGCCAGCAGCTTAGTCCCAGGGGCCAGGTCCACAGATACGCAGTATTTT	CASSLVPGARSTDTQYF
NA	TRBV4-1	NA	TRBJ1-5	TGCGCCAGCAGCCTCGTCTATAGCAATCAGCCCCAGCATTTT	CASSLVYSNQPQHF
few	TRBV28	TRBD1	TRBJ1-1	TGTGCCAGCAGCGATACCGGGACAGGGTTAGCTTTCTTT	CASSDTGTGLAFF
NA	TRBV5-1	NA	TRBJ1-2	TGCGCCAGCAGCTTGGCAGGGGACTATGGCTACACCTTC	CASSLAGDYGYTF
NA	TRBV4-2	TRBD1	TRBJ1-2	TGTGCCAGCAGCCAAGGTTGGACAGGGGGGGACTATGGCTACACCTTC	CASSQGWTGGDYGYTF
NA	TRBV30	TRBD1	TRBJ2-7	TGTGCCTGGAGGTTTTCAGGGGGTGCGTACGAGCAGTACTTC	CAWRFSGGAYEQYF
NA	TRBV19	TRBD1	TRBJ1-1	TGTGCCAGTAGGCCTAGGGACAGGAACACTGAAGCTTTCTTT	CASRPRDRNTEAFF
NA	TRBV6-5	TRBD1	TRBJ1-3	TGTGCCACTAGACAGGGGGAATGGCGAAACACCATATATTTT	CATRQGEWRNTIYF
NA	TRBV11-2	TRBD1	TRBJ1-2	TGTGCCAGCAGCTTTAAAAGTCGACAGGGGATAAATGGCTACACCTTC	CASSFKSRQGINGYTF
NA	TRBV5-1	NA	TRBJ1-1	TGCGCCAGCAGCTTCTCGAGCGGTTTGAACACTGAAGCTTTCTTT	CASSFSSGLNTEAFF
NA	TRBV3-1/TRBV3-2	NA	TRBJ2-7	TGTGCCAGCAGCCACGGGACAAGACCCTACGAGCAGTACTTC	CASSHGTRPYEQYF
NA	TRBV10-3	TRBD1	TRBJ1-3	TGTGCCATCAGTCAGACAGGGACGGCTGGAAACACCATATATTTT	CAISQTGTAGNTIYF
NA	TRBV19	NA	TRBJ1-1	TGTGCCAGTAGTTCCTCGACAGGAGTCACTGAAGCTTTCTTT	CASSSSTGVTEAFF
NA	TRBV27	NA	TRBJ1-2	TGTGCCGGCGGGCTCAGGGGACCGGATGGCTACACCTTC	CAGGLRGPDGYTF
NA	TRBV3-1/TRBV3-2	NA	TRBJ2-3	TGTGCCAGCAGCCTCCGGGGTAGCGCAAGCACAGATACGCAGTATTTT	CASSLRGSASTDTQYF
NA	TRBV18	NA	TRBJ1-1	TGTGCCAGCTCACAAGCCCTCTCCACTGAAGCTTTCTTT	CASSQALSTEAFF
NA	TRBV4-2	TRBD1	TRBJ1-5	TGTGCCAGCAGCCAAGATGAGGGGGCACGCAGGCCCCAGCATTTT	CASSQDEGARRPQHF
once	TRBV12-3/TRBV12-4	NA	TRBJ2-7	TGTGCCTCCTCGCAGGCCACCTACGAGCAGTACTTC	CASSQATYEQYF
few	TRBV30	TRBD1	TRBJ2-7	TGTGCCTGGAGAGGCCGGGACAGGGCACGCGAGCAGTACTTC	CAWRGRDRAREQYF
NA	TRBV11-2	NA	TRBJ1-2	TGTGCCAGCAGCTTATCGGGGAGCTATGGCTACACCTTC	CASSLSGSYGYTF
NA	TRBV4-1	TRBD1	TRBJ1-3	TGCGCCAGCAGCCAAGAGACAGGGTCTGGAAACACCATATATTTT	CASSQETGSGNTIYF
once	TRBV19	NA	TRBJ1-1	TGTGCCAGTAGCTATTTGGTTTGGGCCGGAGCTTTCTTT	CASSYLVWAGAFF
NA	TRBV4-2	TRBD2	TRBJ2-5	TGTGCCAGCAGTCCCGGGACTAGAAAAGAGACCCAGTACTTC	CASSPGTRKETQYF
NA	TRBV7-9	NA	TRBJ1-3	TGTGCCAGCAGCTTCAGGGAAGCTATGAACTCTGGAAACACCATATATTTT	CASSFREAMNSGNTIYF
NA	TRBV11-3	TRBD2	TRBJ2-3	TGTGCCAGCAGCTTAGACGGCGACCGGGCGGGGGCAGATACGCAGTATTTT	CASSLDGDRAGADTQYF
NA	TRBV4-1	NA	TRBJ2-2	TGCGCCAGCAGCCACTCCCGGGACAATGTGACCCCCGCGAACACCGGGGAGCTGTTTTTT	CASSHSRDNVTPANTGELFF
NA	TRBV11-3	NA	TRBJ2-5	TGTGCCAGCAGCCGCCGGGGAGAAGAGACCCAGTACTTC	CASSRRGEETQYF
few	TRBV9	NA	TRBJ1-2	TGTGCCAGCAGCGTAGAACGGGAACAAGGTGGCTACACCTTC	CASSVEREQGGYTF
NA	TRBV5-4	TRBD1	TRBJ2-7	TGTGCCAGCAGCTTGAGAACAGGGGTACACTACGAGCAGTACTTC	CASSLRTGVHYEQYF
NA	TRBV11-1	TRBD2	TRBJ2-5	TGTGCCAGCAGTCAACGGACTAGCGGGGAAGAGACCCAGTACTTC	CASSQRTSGEETQYF
NA	TRBV7-8	NA	TRBJ1-2	TGTGCCAGCAGCCGAGTAGTCGGGTCCGGGAACTATGGCTACACCTTC	CASSRVVGSGNYGYTF
NA	TRBV12-5	TRBD1	TRBJ1-3	TGTGCTAGTGCCCCGGGACAGGGACTCTCTGGAAACACCATATATTTT	CASAPGQGLSGNTIYF
NA	TRBV7-2	NA	TRBJ1-4	TGTGCCAGCAGCTTAAGAGGAGATACTAATGAAAAACTGTTTTTT	CASSLRGDTNEKLFF
NA	TRBV6-5	NA	TRBJ1-6	TGTGCCAGCAGTTACTCTTGGGCGTTGGGAGGTTCACCCCTCCACTTT	CASSYSWALGGSPLHF
NA	TRBV12-5	TRBD1	TRBJ1-5	TGTGCTAGTGGTCTTGGACAGGTTAACCAGCCCCAGCATTTT	CASGLGQVNQPQHF
NA	TRBV11-1	NA	TRBJ2-5	TGTGCCAGCCTTGACAGCCAAGAGACCCAGTACTTC	CASLDSQETQYF
few	TRBV6-5	NA	TRBJ1-1	TGTGCCAGCAGTTCGTTCGAGGGAAGTGAAGCTTTCTTT	CASSSFEGSEAFF
NA	TRBV20-1	TRBD2	TRBJ2-1	TGCAGTGCTAGTTTACTAGCGGGGGCCGTTGTTTCCTACAATGAGCAGTTCTTC	CSASLLAGAVVSYNEQFF
NA	TRBV7-9	NA	TRBJ1-1	TGTGCCAGCAGCTTCAGCGGGGGGCGCACTGAAGCTTTCTTT	CASSFSGGRTEAFF
NA	TRBV21-1	NA	TRBJ1-5	TGTGCCAGGGGACGTTTAAGGGACTACAATCAGCCCCAGCATTTT	CARGRLRDYNQPQHF
NA	TRBV9	NA	TRBJ1-5	TGTGCCAGCAGCGCCCAGGGCGGCAATCAGCCCCAGCATTTT	CASSAQGGNQPQHF
NA	TRBV7-9	NA	TRBJ1-2	TGTGCCAGCAGTCAAACATCAGGGGCCTTCACCTTC	CASSQTSGAFTF
once	TRBV18	TRBD2	TRBJ2-1	TGTGCCAGCTCACCTCCGGGAGGAAATGAGCAGTTCTTC	CASSPPGGNEQFF
few	TRBV30	NA	TRBJ2-2	TGTGCCTCTACAGGGTTCGAGGGCGGGGAGCTGTTTTTT	CASTGFEGGELFF
NA	TRBV24-1	NA	TRBJ2-3	TGTGCCACCAGTGATACAACACCCACAGATACGCAGTATTTT	CATSDTTPTDTQYF
NA	TRBV6-5	TRBD2	TRBJ2-7	TGTGCCAGCTCTAGCGGGGCCAGCTCCTACGAGCAGTACTTC	CASSSGASSYEQYF
NA	TRBV19	TRBD2	TRBJ2-2	TGTGCCAGTAGTACCGTTAGCGGGGAGGCCGGGGAGCTGTTTTTT	CASSTVSGEAGELFF
NA	TRBV15	TRBD2	TRBJ2-7	TGTGCCACCAGCTGGGGAGGGGACGAGCAGTACTTC	CATSWGGDEQYF
NA	TRBV19	NA	TRBJ1-6	TGTGCCAGTAACGCAGGCGCGACCTATAATTCACCCCTCCACTTT	CASNAGATYNSPLHF
NA	TRBV21-1	NA	TRBJ2-1	TGTGCCAGCAGCAAAGTCGACAGGGTATCGGTAGATGAGCAGTTCTTC	CASSKVDRVSVDEQFF
NA	TRBV12-3/TRBV12-4	NA	TRBJ2-3	TGTGCCAGCAGTTCGCGGGTAGATACGCAGTATTTT	CASSSRVDTQYF
NA	TRBV6-5	NA	TRBJ2-7	TGTGCCAGCAGAAAACGGGCGACAGGCTCCTACGAGCAGTACTTC	CASRKRATGSYEQYF
NA	TRBV6-5	NA	TRBJ2-2	TGTGCCAGCGTTAGCCTAGTTTTTTCCGGGGAGCTGTTTTTT	CASVSLVFSGELFF
NA	TRBV28	TRBD1	TRBJ1-1	TGTGCCAGCAGTGGTATACCGGGACAGAGATTTAACACTGAAGCTTTCTTT	CASSGIPGQRFNTEAFF
NA	TRBV19	NA	TRBJ2-7	TGTGCCAGTAGTCCCAGGAGTAGCGCAGAGCAGTACTTC	CASSPRSSAEQYF
NA	TRBV30	NA	TRBJ1-2	TGTGCCTGGACCACAGGGTATGGCTACACCTTC	CAWTTGYGYTF
NA	TRBV7-9	NA	TRBJ1-2	TGTGCCAGCAGCCCACCGAAGGGCCCCAGAGGGATAAACTATGGCTACACCTTC	CASSPPKGPRGINYGYTF